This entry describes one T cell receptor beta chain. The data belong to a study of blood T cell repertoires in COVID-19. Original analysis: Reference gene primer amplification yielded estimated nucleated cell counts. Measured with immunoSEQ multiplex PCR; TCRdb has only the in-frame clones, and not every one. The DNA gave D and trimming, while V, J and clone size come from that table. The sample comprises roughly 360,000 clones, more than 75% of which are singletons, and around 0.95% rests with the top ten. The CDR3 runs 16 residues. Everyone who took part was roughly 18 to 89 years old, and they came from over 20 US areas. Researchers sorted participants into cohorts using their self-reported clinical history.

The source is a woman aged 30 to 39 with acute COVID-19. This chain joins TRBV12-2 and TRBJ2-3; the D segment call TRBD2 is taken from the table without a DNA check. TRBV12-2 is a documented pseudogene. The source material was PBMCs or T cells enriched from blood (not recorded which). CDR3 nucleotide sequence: TGTGCAAGTCGCTCGCTACTAGCGGGGGCACGAGATACGCAGTATTTT. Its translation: CASRSLLAGARDTQYF.